What follows is one TCR beta chain and its context. The data were taken from a study of blood T cell repertoires in COVID-19. Study details: The United States, Italy and Spain were the sources of the acute and convalescent COVID-19 samples.

Per germline, CDR1 SNHLY and CDR2 FYNNEI. This CDR3 spans 13 amino acids. V was clipped by 0 bases and J by 8 bases, with 10 bases between them. Libraries were prepared by immunoSEQ multiplex PCR; TCRdb keeps only in-frame clonotypes and omits some of them. Here the sample spans some 200,000 clones, about 86% being singletons. The clonotype originates from a man younger than 40 with active or convalescent COVID-19. The chain combines TRBV2 with TRBJ1-2, with D hard to call. What was sequenced was peripheral blood. The CDR3 here is CASSEAAEGGYTF. The CDR3 DNA reads as TGTGCCAGCAGTGAAGCTGCGGAAGGCGGCTACACCTTC.